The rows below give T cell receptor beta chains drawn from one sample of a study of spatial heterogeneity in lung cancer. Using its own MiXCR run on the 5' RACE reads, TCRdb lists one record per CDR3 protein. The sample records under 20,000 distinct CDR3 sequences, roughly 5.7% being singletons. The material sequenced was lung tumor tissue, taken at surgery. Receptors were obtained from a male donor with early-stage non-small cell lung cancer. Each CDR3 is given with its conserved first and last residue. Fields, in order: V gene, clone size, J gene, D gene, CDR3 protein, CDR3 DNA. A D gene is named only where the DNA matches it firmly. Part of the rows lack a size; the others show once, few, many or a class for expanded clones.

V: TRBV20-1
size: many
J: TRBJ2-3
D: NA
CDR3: CSARDFLRSDTQYF
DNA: TGCAGTGCTAGGGACTTCCTCCGTTCAGATACGCAGTATTTT

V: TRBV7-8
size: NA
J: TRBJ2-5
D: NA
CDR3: CASSLGRTETQYF
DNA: TGTGCCAGCAGCTTAGGACGGACTGAGACCCAGTACTTC

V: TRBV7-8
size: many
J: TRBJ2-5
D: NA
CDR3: CASGRGEWGGETQYF
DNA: TGTGCCAGCGGCCGGGGAGAGTGGGGGGGCGAGACCCAGTACTTC

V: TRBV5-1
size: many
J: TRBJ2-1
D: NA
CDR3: CASSKQAENNEQFF
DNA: TGCGCCAGCAGTAAACAAGCGGAGAACAATGAGCAGTTCTTC

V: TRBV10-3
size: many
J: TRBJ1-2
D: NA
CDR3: CAISEGPLRIGNNYGYTF
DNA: TGTGCCATCAGTGAGGGACCCCTCCGGATTGGAAACAACTATGGCTACACCTTC

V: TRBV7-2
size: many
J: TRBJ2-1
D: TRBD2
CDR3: CASSLGTSRVEQFF
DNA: TGTGCCAGCAGCTTAGGGACTAGCAGGGTTGAGCAGTTCTTC

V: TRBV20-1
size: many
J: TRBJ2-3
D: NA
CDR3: CSASPPTPNTDTQYF
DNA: TGCAGTGCTAGCCCCCCTACACCGAACACAGATACGCAGTATTTT

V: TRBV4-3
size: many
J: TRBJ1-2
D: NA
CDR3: CASSQPGTHSFYGYTF
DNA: TGCGCCAGCAGCCAACCGGGCACCCATTCATTCTATGGCTACACCTTC

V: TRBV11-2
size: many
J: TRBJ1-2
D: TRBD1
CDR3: CASSPSGGGDYGYTF
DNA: TGTGCCAGCAGCCCTAGCGGAGGGGGCGACTATGGCTACACCTTC

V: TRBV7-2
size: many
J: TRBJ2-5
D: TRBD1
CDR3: CASSPTGTGGKKTQYF
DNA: TGTGCCAGCAGCCCCACCGGGACAGGGGGCAAGAAGACCCAGTACTTC

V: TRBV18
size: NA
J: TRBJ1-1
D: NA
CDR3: CASSPRQEAEAFF
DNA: TGTGCCAGCTCACCAAGACAAGAGGCTGAAGCTTTCTTT

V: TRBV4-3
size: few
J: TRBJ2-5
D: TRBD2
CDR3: CASSQDRDSGRETQYF
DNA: TGCGCCAGCAGCCAAGATCGTGATAGCGGGCGTGAGACCCAGTACTTC

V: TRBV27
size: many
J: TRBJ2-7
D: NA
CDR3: CASSLSTGVAYEQYF
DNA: TGTGCCAGCAGTTTATCGACCGGGGTGGCCTACGAGCAGTACTTC

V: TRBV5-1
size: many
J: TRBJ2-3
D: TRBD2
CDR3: CASSLNGRAEDTQYF
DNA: TGCGCCAGCAGCTTGAACGGGAGGGCCGAAGATACGCAGTATTTT

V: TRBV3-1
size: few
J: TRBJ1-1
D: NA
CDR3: CASSQGARLRETEAFF
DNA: TGTGCCAGCAGCCAAGGTGCGCGACTGAGGGAAACTGAAGCTTTCTTT

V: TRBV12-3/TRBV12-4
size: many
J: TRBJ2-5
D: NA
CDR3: CASSFISGREVQETQYF
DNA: TGTGCCAGCAGTTTCATCTCGGGTAGGGAGGTTCAAGAGACCCAGTACTTC

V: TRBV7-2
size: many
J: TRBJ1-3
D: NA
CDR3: CASSLAPGDTIYF
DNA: TGTGCCAGCAGCTTAGCACCCGGGGACACCATATATTTT

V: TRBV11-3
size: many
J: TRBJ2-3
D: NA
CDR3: CASSLGNREADTQYF
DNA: TGTGCCAGCAGCTTAGGGAACAGGGAAGCAGATACGCAGTATTTT

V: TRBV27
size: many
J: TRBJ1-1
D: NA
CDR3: CASSLHLGGVNTEAFF
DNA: TGTGCCAGCAGTTTACACCTGGGTGGCGTGAACACTGAAGCTTTCTTT

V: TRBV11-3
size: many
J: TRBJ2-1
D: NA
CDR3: CASSLVRADEQFF
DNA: TGTGCCAGCAGCTTAGTAAGGGCGGATGAGCAGTTCTTC

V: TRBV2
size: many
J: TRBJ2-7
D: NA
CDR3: CASSDRYEQYF
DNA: TGTGCCAGCAGCGACAGGTACGAGCAGTACTTC

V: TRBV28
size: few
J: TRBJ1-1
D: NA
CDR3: CASRVTTEAFF
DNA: TGTGCCAGCAGGGTCACAACTGAAGCTTTCTTT

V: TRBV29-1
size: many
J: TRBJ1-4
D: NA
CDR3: CSGSGTTNEKLFF
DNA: TGCAGCGGCTCAGGGACAACTAATGAAAAACTGTTTTTT

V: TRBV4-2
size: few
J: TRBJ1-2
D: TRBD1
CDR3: CASSQWGGQLYGYTF
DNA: TGTGCCAGCAGCCAGTGGGGGGGACAGCTTTATGGCTACACCTTC

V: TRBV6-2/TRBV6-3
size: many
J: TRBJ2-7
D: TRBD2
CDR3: CASSSEGSGITYEQYF
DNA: TGTGCCAGCAGTTCGGAGGGTAGCGGGATAACCTACGAGCAGTACTTC

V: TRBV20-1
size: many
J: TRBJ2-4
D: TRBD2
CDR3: CSAISRLASAKNIQYF
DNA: TGCAGTGCTATATCCAGACTAGCCTCGGCCAAAAACATTCAGTACTTC

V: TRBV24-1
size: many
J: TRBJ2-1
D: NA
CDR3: CATSGEWDVFF
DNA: TGTGCCACCAGTGGTGAGTGGGACGTGTTCTTC

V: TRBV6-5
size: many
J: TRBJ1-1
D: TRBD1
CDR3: CASTRVGQANTEAFF
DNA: TGTGCCAGCACCAGGGTTGGACAGGCCAACACTGAAGCTTTCTTT

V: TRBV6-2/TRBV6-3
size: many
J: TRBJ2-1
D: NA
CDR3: CASRADSSYNEQFF
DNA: TGTGCCAGCAGAGCCGACAGCTCCTACAATGAGCAGTTCTTC

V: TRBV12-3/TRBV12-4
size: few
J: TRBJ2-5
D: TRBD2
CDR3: CASSLSYSSGIETQYF
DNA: TGTGCCAGCAGTTTATCTTATTCTAGCGGGATAGAGACCCAGTACTTC

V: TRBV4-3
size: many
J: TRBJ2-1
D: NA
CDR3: CASSQDVGRIVNEQFF
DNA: TGCGCCAGCAGCCAAGATGTAGGGCGGATAGTGAATGAGCAGTTCTTC

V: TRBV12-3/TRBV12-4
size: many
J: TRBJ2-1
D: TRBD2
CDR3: CASRKTSGLNNEQFF
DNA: TGTGCCAGCAGGAAGACTAGCGGGCTCAACAATGAGCAGTTCTTC

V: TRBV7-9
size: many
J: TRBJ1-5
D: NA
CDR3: CASSHSLGVGSQPQHF
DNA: TGTGCCAGCAGCCATAGCTTGGGGGTCGGCTCTCAGCCCCAGCATTTT

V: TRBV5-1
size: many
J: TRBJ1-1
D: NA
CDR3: CASSLAQGANTEAFF
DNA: TGCGCCAGCAGCTTGGCCCAGGGCGCGAACACTGAAGCTTTCTTT

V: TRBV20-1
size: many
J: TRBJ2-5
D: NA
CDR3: CSASMTPRSKETQYF
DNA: TGCAGTGCTTCCATGACGCCTCGATCCAAAGAGACCCAGTACTTC

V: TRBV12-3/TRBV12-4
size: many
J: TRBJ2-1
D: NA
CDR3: CASSPPVGVAYNEQFF
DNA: TGTGCCAGCAGTCCACCTGTTGGGGTCGCCTACAATGAGCAGTTCTTC

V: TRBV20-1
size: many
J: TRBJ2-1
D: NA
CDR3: CSARDKAWGEQFF
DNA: TGCAGTGCTAGAGATAAGGCCTGGGGTGAGCAGTTCTTC

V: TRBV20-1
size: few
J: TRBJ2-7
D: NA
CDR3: CSATGSQARTGEQYF
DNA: TGCAGTGCCACGGGTAGTCAGGCTAGAACGGGGGAGCAGTACTTC

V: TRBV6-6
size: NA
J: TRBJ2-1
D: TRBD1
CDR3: CATGGQGGHEQFF
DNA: TGTGCCACAGGGGGACAGGGGGGTCATGAGCAGTTCTTC

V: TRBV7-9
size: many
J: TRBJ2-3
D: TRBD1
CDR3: CASSPQGATQYF
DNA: TGTGCCAGCAGCCCCCAGGGGGCTACGCAGTATTTT

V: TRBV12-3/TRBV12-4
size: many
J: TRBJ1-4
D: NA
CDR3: CASSLKRAPNEKLFF
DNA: TGTGCCAGCAGTTTGAAAAGAGCCCCAAATGAAAAACTGTTTTTT

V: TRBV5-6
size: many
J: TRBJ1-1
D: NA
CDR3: CASSWVGGENTEAFF
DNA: TGTGCCAGCAGCTGGGTGGGGGGCGAGAACACTGAAGCTTTCTTT

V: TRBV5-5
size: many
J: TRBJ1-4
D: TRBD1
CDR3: CASSWDQGGAANEKLFF
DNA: TGTGCCAGCAGCTGGGATCAGGGGGGTGCAGCTAATGAAAAACTGTTTTTT

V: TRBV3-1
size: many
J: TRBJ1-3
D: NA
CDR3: CASSQDPVSGNTIYF
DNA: TGTGCCAGCAGCCAAGATCCGGTCTCTGGAAACACCATATATTTT

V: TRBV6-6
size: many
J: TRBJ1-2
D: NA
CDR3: CASSYSKGPVLILGYTF
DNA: TGTGCCAGCAGTTACTCGAAAGGGCCGGTTCTGATACTTGGCTACACCTTC